A selection of T cell receptor beta chains follows, all from one sample in a study of blood T cell repertoires in COVID-19. Method: immunoSEQ multiplex PCR; TCRdb's copy keeps in-frame clones and lacks some. Of hundreds of thousands of clones listed, around 84% are singletons. Sequenced material: peripheral blood. Receptors originate from an elderly woman with active or convalescent COVID-19. Both conserved end residues are part of each CDR3. The D gene is left open where the match is weak. Clone size is shown for a subset of rows, as once, few, many or a class of expanded clone.

j_call	d_call	v_call	clone_size	cdr3_aa	cdr3_nt
TRBJ1-2	-	TRBV3-1/TRBV3-2	-	CASSQLTGNYGYTF	TGTGCCAGCAGCCAATTAACCGGGAACTATGGCTACACCTTC
TRBJ1-2	TRBD1	TRBV6-5	-	CASIGFLDRVSFTF	TGTGCCAGCATAGGTTTCTTGGACAGGGTATCATTCACCTTC
TRBJ2-2	TRBD2	TRBV7-3	-	CASGGSGGSTGELFF	TGTGCCAGCGGGGGTAGCGGGGGTTCCACCGGGGAGCTGTTTTTT
TRBJ2-3	-	TRBV5-1	-	CASSLSDITDTQYF	TGCGCCAGCAGCTTGAGCGATATCACAGATACGCAGTATTTT
TRBJ2-1	TRBD2	TRBV7-9	-	CASRSSGRALYNEQFF	TGTGCCAGCAGGTCGAGCGGGAGGGCACTTTACAATGAGCAGTTCTTC
TRBJ2-1	-	TRBV29-1	-	CSVDRRGNEQFF	TGCAGCGTTGACAGGAGGGGCAATGAGCAGTTCTTC
TRBJ2-1	-	TRBV5-1	-	CASSLAGGAVQFF	TGCGCCAGCAGCTTGGCGGGCGGAGCGGTACAGTTCTTC
TRBJ2-7	-	TRBV5-6	few	CASSFPSGDYEQYF	TGTGCCAGCAGCTTCCCATCGGGTGACTACGAGCAGTACTTC
TRBJ2-3	TRBD1	TRBV19	-	CASSKGQGIVDTQYF	TGTGCCAGTAGTAAGGGACAGGGGATTGTAGATACGCAGTATTTT
TRBJ2-3	TRBD2	TRBV5-1	-	CASSLELAGGLADTQYF	TGCGCCAGCAGCTTGGAACTAGCGGGAGGGCTGGCAGATACGCAGTATTTT
TRBJ2-7	TRBD1	TRBV28	-	CASSSPTGQGVYEQYF	TGTGCCAGCAGTTCCCCAACGGGACAGGGGGTCTACGAGCAGTACTTC
TRBJ2-1	TRBD2	TRBV18	-	CASSLASGSYNEQFF	TGTGCCAGCTCACTCGCTAGCGGGTCCTACAATGAGCAGTTCTTC
TRBJ1-5	-	TRBV29-1	-	CSVESGGNQPQHF	TGCAGCGTTGAAAGTGGGGGGAATCAGCCCCAGCATTTT
TRBJ2-1	-	TRBV7-8	-	CASSPQGYEQFF	TGTGCCAGCAGCCCGCAGGGTTATGAGCAGTTCTTC
TRBJ2-3	TRBD2	TRBV7-9	-	CASSPALAARTDTQYF	TGTGCCAGCAGCCCCGCTCTAGCGGCTCGCACGGATACGCAGTATTTT
TRBJ2-2	TRBD2	TRBV2	once	CASAGREGTGELFF	TGTGCCAGTGCTGGGCGGGAGGGGACCGGGGAGCTGTTTTTT
TRBJ1-2	-	TRBV19	once	CASSQNYGYTF	TGTGCCAGTAGTCAGAACTATGGCTACACCTTC
TRBJ1-1	TRBD1	TRBV18	-	CASSHGQGGGMNTEAFF	TGTGCCAGCTCACATGGACAGGGGGGAGGTATGAACACTGAAGCTTTCTTT
TRBJ2-2	-	TRBV29-1	-	CSATPSRTKSPNTGELFF	TGCAGCGCCACTCCTAGTAGGACAAAATCCCCGAACACCGGGGAGCTGTTTTTT
TRBJ1-5	-	TRBV24-1	few	CATSDRGSNQPQHF	TGTGCCACCAGTGATAGAGGTAGCAATCAGCCCCAGCATTTT
TRBJ1-1	-	TRBV6-1	-	CASSERSAGLTEAFF	TGTGCCAGCAGTGAAAGGTCTGCAGGCCTCACTGAAGCTTTCTTT
TRBJ1-2	-	TRBV2	few	CASSGQANYGYTF	TGTGCCAGCAGCGGACAAGCTAACTATGGCTACACCTTC
TRBJ2-2	TRBD1	TRBV4-3	-	CASSQDRSRGSGGELFF	TGCGCCAGCAGCCAAGATCGGAGCAGGGGGTCCGGCGGGGAGCTGTTTTTT
TRBJ1-6	TRBD1	TRBV27	-	CASSRPTGTGVNSPLHF	TGTGCCAGCAGTAGACCAACCGGGACAGGGGTTAATTCACCCCTCCACTTT
TRBJ1-2	TRBD1	TRBV5-6	-	CASSLTGVDYGYTF	TGTGCCAGCAGCTTGACAGGGGTGGACTATGGCTACACCTTC
TRBJ2-3	TRBD2	TRBV5-4	once	CASSLAGGTFSTDTQYF	TGTGCCAGCAGCTTGGCGGGGGGAACCTTCAGCACAGATACGCAGTATTTT